The rows below give T cell receptor beta chains drawn from one sample of a study of blood T cell repertoires in COVID-19. Measured with immunoSEQ multiplex PCR; TCRdb has only the in-frame clones, and not every one. The sample includes tens of thousands of clones, 89% of them seen just once. The sample taken for sequencing was peripheral blood. The receptors were gathered from a man aged 55 to 70 with COVID-19, enrolled during active disease. CDR3s include the opening cysteine and the closing phenylalanine or tryptophan. Each record gives: clone size, V gene, CDR3 protein. The size field is filled for only some rows; it gives once, few, many or a size class.

size: .; V: TRBV19; CDR3: CASSSPESPGSYEQYF
size: .; V: TRBV18; CDR3: CASSQSRGITGELFF
size: once; V: TRBV7-9; CDR3: CASFLAGVGETQYF
size: .; V: TRBV29-1; CDR3: CSVESFWAARNTEAFF
size: .; V: TRBV19; CDR3: CASILGTGGATEAFF
size: .; V: TRBV18; CDR3: CASSPGQEGHEQYF
size: once; V: TRBV7-9; CDR3: CASSLVSGKYEQYF
size: .; V: TRBV30; CDR3: CAWSESIETQYF
size: .; V: TRBV18; CDR3: CASSPFGQGRQPQHF
size: few; V: TRBV6-2/TRBV6-3; CDR3: CASSYFATVNTEAFF
size: .; V: TRBV7-3; CDR3: CASSLTGGGETQYF
size: .; V: TRBV7-8; CDR3: CASSPLQDNQPQHF
size: .; V: TRBV9; CDR3: CASSVAGGGETQYF
size: .; V: TRBV11-3; CDR3: CASSLRPGETRETQYF
size: .; V: TRBV19; CDR3: CASSLTGDNEKLFF
size: .; V: TRBV5-1; CDR3: CASSGDRASGETQYF
size: .; V: TRBV30; CDR3: CAWSAPTGGNLGYTF